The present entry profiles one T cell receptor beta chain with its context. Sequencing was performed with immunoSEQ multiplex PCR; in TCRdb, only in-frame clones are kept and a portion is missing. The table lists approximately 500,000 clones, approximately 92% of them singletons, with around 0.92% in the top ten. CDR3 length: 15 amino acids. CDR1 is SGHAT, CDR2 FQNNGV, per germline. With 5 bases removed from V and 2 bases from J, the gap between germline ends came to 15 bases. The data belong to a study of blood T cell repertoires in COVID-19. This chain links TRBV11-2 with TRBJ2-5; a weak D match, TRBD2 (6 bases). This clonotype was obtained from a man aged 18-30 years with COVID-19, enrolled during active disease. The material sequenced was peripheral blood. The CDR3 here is CASSLRLVGQETQYF. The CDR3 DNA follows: TGTGCCAGCAGCCTCCGACTAGTAGGGCAAGAGACCCAGTACTTC.